This T cell receptor (beta chain) comes out of a study of blood T cell repertoires in COVID-19 (dated by TCRdb to about 2020). The study in broad terms: Collaborator samples came from the United States, Italy and Spain and covered acute and convalescent phases of COVID-19. The material from the prospective study consisted of cDNA or gDNA derived from T cells, B-cell-depleted T cells, or PBMCs. Deeply sampled blood TCRbeta repertoires from subjects exposed to, actively infected with, or recovered from COVID-19 were included in the dataset. The repertoires were made available in a free public database intended to serve as a resource for research on the immune response to SARS-CoV-2. The samples were drawn from two sources: the first 160 participants of the ongoing ImmuneRACE study, and fewer than 1,500 subjects contributed by 6 global collaborators. Sample metadata almost always included a de-identified subject ID, COVID-19 status, age in years and sex. HLA class I and class II types, where available, came from metadata supplied by the sample provider rather than from assay-based typing.

The study at large found these results: The quantity of clinical and demographic metadata differed by source and by participant and was supplied without curation.

Trimming removed 3 bases from V and 0 bases from J, leaving 8 bases between the germline ends. The germline V gene specifies KGHSH as CDR1 and LQKENI as CDR2. CDR3 length: 15 amino acids, cysteine to phenylalanine. Only the CDR3 DNA is retained, 45 bases long and in frame from the first base. Remarks on this clone: The target of this receptor is not known. It has no much larger one-base neighbor in the sample; base qualities were not kept.

TCRbeta CDR3 regions were amplified from genomic DNA using the immunoSEQ Assay, a bias-controlled multiplex PCR. The published analysis was carried out like this. Nucleated cell counts per sample were estimated from amplification of reference gene primers within the assay. To quantify the absolute abundance of each unique TCRbeta CDR3 rearrangement, sequence reads were collapsed and filtered. For each sample, productive Simpson clonality was calculated as the square root of Simpson's diversity index across productive rearrangements. What TCRdb holds here is the immuneACCESS table cut down to in-frame rearrangements. Part of the clones is not present; checked against another copy, under half of the missing clones reflect an unresolved V gene, and the others are unexplained. V, J and clone size reflect that table, while D and trimming were determined from the DNA. The sample table shows some 250,000 clones, and roughly 80% are seen once. Jointly, the top ten make up around 7.5% of the sample.

One collaborating source in Seattle enrolled patients during active infection and followed them longitudinally through the course of disease. Collaborating institutions collected whole blood in K2EDTA tubes following their own protocols. Collaborator samples were shipped for TCRbeta analysis as frozen whole blood, isolated PBMCs, or DNA extracted from either sample type. Recombination joined TRBV18 with TRBJ2-2; TRBD1 is perhaps the D gene, given 5 matching bases. The sequence came from an elderly woman with COVID-19, enrolled during active disease. Source material: peripheral blood. CDR3 loop: CASSPRTPNTGELFF. At the DNA level, the sequence is TGTGCCAGCTCACCTCGGACACCGAACACCGGGGAGCTGTTTTTT. The entire variable domain, with the stretches around the CDR3 drawn from the reference TRBV18 and TRBJ2-2 proteins, is NAGVMQNPRHLVRRRGQEARLRCSPMKGHSHVYWYRQLPEEGLKFMVYLQKENIIDESGMPKERFSAEFPKEGPSILRIQQVVRGDSAAYFCASSPRTPNTGELFFGEGSRLTVL.